Listed below are T cell receptor beta chains from one sample, sequenced in a study of cytomegalovirus exposure and HLA in healthy donors. TCRdb's table, derived via immunoSEQ multiplex PCR, lists solely in-frame clones and lacks some. The data show about 57,000 clones, approximately 80% seen once. The sequencing sample was made of PBMCs. The receptors derive from a male donor in good health and CMV-seronegative. Each CDR3 is given with its conserved first and last residue. Fields, in order: CDR3 protein, CDR3 DNA, J gene, clone size, V gene, CDR3 length, D gene. A D gene is named only where the DNA matches it firmly. Clone size is stated in some rows and not others, as once, few, many or a class when expanded.

CSGRQGTGTEAFF,TGCAGCGGTCGACAGGGAACAGGCACTGAAGCTTTCTTT,TRBJ1-1,-,TRBV29-1,13,TRBD1
CASSSGQGANTGELFF,TGTGCCAGCAGCTCCGGACAGGGGGCGAACACCGGGGAGCTGTTTTTT,TRBJ2-2,-,TRBV5-4,16,TRBD1
CASSPPVWGAGNTIYF,TGTGCCAGCTCACCACCGGTCTGGGGAGCTGGAAACACCATATATTTT,TRBJ1-3,-,TRBV18,16,-
CASSQDTFTGEAYEQYF,TGCGCCAGCAGCCAAGATACGTTTACGGGGGAAGCCTACGAGCAGTACTTC,TRBJ2-7,-,TRBV4-3,17,-
CASSLQGDGYTF,TGTGCCAGTAGTTTGCAGGGCGATGGCTACACCTTC,TRBJ1-2,-,TRBV19,12,-
CASSTRDRGDGYTF,TGTGCCAGTAGTACCCGGGACAGGGGAGATGGCTACACCTTC,TRBJ1-2,-,TRBV19,14,TRBD1
CASSQHGYQETQYF,TGTGCCAGCAGCCAGCACGGGTACCAAGAGACCCAGTACTTC,TRBJ2-5,-,TRBV5-4,14,-
CASTKGDYRRETQYF,TGTGCCAGCACGAAAGGGGACTACCGCCGAGAGACCCAGTACTTC,TRBJ2-5,few,TRBV7-2,15,TRBD2
CASSLTGVNQPQHF,TGTGCCAGCAGCCTGACAGGGGTTAATCAGCCCCAGCATTTT,TRBJ1-5,-,TRBV7-6,14,TRBD1
CASRTGENIQYF,TGTGCCAGCAGGACCGGGGAAAACATTCAGTACTTC,TRBJ2-4,-,TRBV6-1,12,-
CASETDPSYNEQFF,TGTGCCAGTGAGACAGACCCCTCCTACAATGAGCAGTTCTTC,TRBJ2-1,-,TRBV2,14,-
CASSNRDRVDNEQFF,TGTGCCAGCAGCAACCGGGACAGGGTAGACAATGAGCAGTTCTTC,TRBJ2-1,-,TRBV7-2,15,TRBD1
CASSKRGLRGWTQYF,TGTGCCAGTAGTAAAAGGGGGCTACGCGGATGGACCCAGTACTTC,TRBJ2-5,few,TRBV19,15,TRBD1
CASSTRTGTAVDNEQFF,TGTGCCAGTAGTACCCGAACGGGGACAGCCGTAGACAATGAGCAGTTCTTC,TRBJ2-1,-,TRBV19,17,TRBD1
CAWSVQGSSGNTIYF,TGTGCCTGGAGTGTACAGGGGTCCTCTGGAAACACCATATATTTT,TRBJ1-3,few,TRBV30,15,TRBD1
CASSLARDRDENEQYF,TGTGCCAGCAGCTTAGCGCGGGACAGGGACGAGAACGAGCAGTACTTC,TRBJ2-7,-,TRBV7-8,16,TRBD1
CASSRDRFPNSPLHF,TGCGCCAGCAGCCGAGACAGGTTCCCCAATTCACCCCTCCACTTT,TRBJ1-6,once,TRBV4-3,15,-
CASSDRQGDRYGYTF,TGTGCCAGCAGCGACCGACAGGGGGATCGGTATGGCTACACCTTC,TRBJ1-2,-,TRBV9,15,TRBD1
CASYRDTEAFF,TGTGCCAGCTACAGAGACACTGAAGCTTTCTTT,TRBJ1-1,-,TRBV6-1,11,-
CASSLAQGEKLFF,TGCGCCAGCAGCTTGGCACAGGGCGAAAAACTGTTTTTT,TRBJ1-4,few,TRBV5-1,13,-
CASSVEGTNTGELFF,TGTGCCAGCAGTGTTGAGGGAACTAACACCGGGGAGCTGTTTTTT,TRBJ2-2,-,TRBV2,15,-
CASSLGLAGADTQYF,TGTGCTAGCAGCTTAGGACTAGCGGGGGCAGATACGCAGTATTTT,TRBJ2-3,once,TRBV7-7,15,TRBD2
CASSDRGDTQYF,TGTGCCAGCAGTGACCGCGGGGATACGCAGTATTTT,TRBJ2-3,-,TRBV2,12,-
CASSIGGGGPYNEQFF,TGTGCCAGCAGCATCGGGGGCGGGGGGCCCTACAATGAGCAGTTCTTC,TRBJ2-1,few,TRBV5-4,16,TRBD2
CASSFGTYSTDTQYF,TGCGCCAGCAGCTTTGGTACCTACAGCACAGATACGCAGTATTTT,TRBJ2-3,once,TRBV5-1,15,-
CASSLAGAFGEKLFF,TGTGCCAGCAGCTTGGCCGGAGCGTTTGGAGAAAAACTGTTTTTT,TRBJ1-4,-,TRBV5-4,15,-
CASSLVMGPWNEQFF,TGTGCCAGCAGCTTGGTAATGGGCCCTTGGAATGAGCAGTTCTTC,TRBJ2-1,-,TRBV7-6,15,-
CASTIQGYYGYTF,TGTGCCAGTACCATACAGGGCTACTATGGCTACACCTTC,TRBJ1-2,-,TRBV19,13,-
CASSATQGQGIYTEAFF,TGTGCCAGCAGTGCTACCCAAGGACAGGGGATTTACACTGAAGCTTTCTTT,TRBJ1-1,-,TRBV25-1,17,TRBD1
CASSYSMGGKGYTF,TGTGCCAGCAGTTACTCGATGGGAGGGAAGGGCTACACCTTC,TRBJ1-2,few,TRBV6-5,14,-
CAISYGTGKETQYF,TGTGCCATCAGCTACGGGACAGGGAAAGAGACCCAGTACTTC,TRBJ2-5,-,TRBV10-3,14,TRBD1